This paragraph reports one T cell receptor beta chain. The data derive from a study of tumor-infiltrating lymphocytes in primary liver carcinoma. Reverse transcription of roughly 0.5 ug total RNA with a constant-region primer produced TCR beta cDNA. Sequencing libraries for TCR beta derived from three nested multiplex PCR rounds that used slightly modified ARM-PCR. PCR rounds one and two used TRBV1-TRBV30 forward primers with a C-beta reverse primer for 10 cycles each. MiXCR, run by TCRdb on the multiplex PCR reads, gives a single entry per CDR3 protein. The sample has about 310,000 distinct CDR3 sequences, about 50% seen once. Researchers drew blood RNA from unsorted whole blood and extracted germline DNA as well. Those patients suffered from chronic HBV infection and were treatment-naive. Preoperatively, roughly 4.1 milliliters of peripheral blood were collected. The germline CDR1 and CDR2 sequences are MDHEN and SYDVKM. The V and J ends lost 4 bases and 5 bases respectively, with 11 bases between them. The CDR3 extends over 13 amino acids.

Input material: peripheral blood. The origin of this receptor is a woman under 40 with primary liver carcinoma and hepatitis B virus infection. The chain joins TRBV28 to TRBJ2-5, with D perhaps matching TRBD2 (5 bases). CDR3 loop: CASSSSIGETQYF. CDR3 in DNA: TGTGCCAGCAGTTCTAGCATTGGGGAGACCCAGTACTTC.